This paragraph reports one TCR beta chain. Its antigen is unknown. Base qualities are not recorded, but no much larger clone differs from it by a single base. Receptor amplification or capture employed PCR. The sequencer listed for this sample is HiSeq X Ten. The raw public reads went through TCRdb reprocessing: fastp at Q25, MiXCR clone calling, in-frame beta chains kept. CDR3 protein duplicates are merged, each entry listing the most common genes and DNA. Within this sample are approximately 3,700 distinct CDR3 sequences, with around 60% of them counted one time only. In total, the top ten clones hold around 20% of the sample. Trimming takes 5 bases from V and 9 bases from J, and the germline ends sit 10 bases apart. Reading from cysteine to phenylalanine, the CDR3 counts 11 amino acids. Of the read, only the CDR3 DNA is kept; its 33 bases are in frame from base 1. The donors were patients who had localized lung adenocarcinoma, which is a subtype of non-small cell lung cancer. The margins of localized lung adenocarcinomas were where the samples came from. CD4+ T cells from tumor tissue were profiled separately from CD8+ T cells for TCR repertoire analysis.

The sample originates from a study of CD4 and CD8 cells across lung adenocarcinoma regions listed by TCRdb under 2018. In terms of the full investigation: The study compared tumor centers with tumor margins to examine intratumor heterogeneity of the T cell receptor repertoire.

The chain is made from TRBV12-3 or TRBV12-4 and TRBJ1-1, with the D gene not confidently named. Input material: CD4+ T cells from the margin of a lung tumor. The cell subset or site label, as the study defines it: tumor margin region. The TCR was taken from a female donor with lung adenocarcinoma. The CD4 and CD8 labels of this study may be unreliable. CDR3 region: CASSSQRKAFF. The nucleotides read TGTGCCAGCAGTAGCCAGAGAAAAGCTTTCTTT.